This TCR beta chain was captured in a study of blood T cells in healthy people across ages. Concerning this clonotype itself: The antigen remains unidentified.

A J-beta primer mix and a sample-barcoded 5' primer were used in a second PCR of about 7 to 12 cycles. Every single cDNA molecule received a tag from a template-switch adaptor with 12 random nucleotides. TCRdb analysed the 5' RACE reads with MiXCR anew, one entry per CDR3 protein. The sample has 710,000 or so distinct CDR3 sequences, 22% seen once; the top ten hold about 22%. Whole-study results and caveats: Unsorted PBMCs prevented conclusive naive versus antigen-experienced comparison. Long-lived donors exceeded aged donors in naive CD4+ cells and diversity.

The V and J ends lost 4 bases and 2 bases, in that order; junction bases with no gene match: 4. This CDR3 is 16 amino acids long. The germline gives CDR1 SGHRS, CDR2 YFSETQ. The source of this sequence is a man aged 70-80 years in good health. The chain couples TRBV5-1 to TRBJ2-5; TRBD2 aligns across 14 bases. Source material: blood. The CDR3 protein is CASSRGLAGDQETQYF. The CDR3 bases are TGCGCCAGCAGCCGGGGACTAGCGGGAGATCAAGAGACCCAGTACTTC.